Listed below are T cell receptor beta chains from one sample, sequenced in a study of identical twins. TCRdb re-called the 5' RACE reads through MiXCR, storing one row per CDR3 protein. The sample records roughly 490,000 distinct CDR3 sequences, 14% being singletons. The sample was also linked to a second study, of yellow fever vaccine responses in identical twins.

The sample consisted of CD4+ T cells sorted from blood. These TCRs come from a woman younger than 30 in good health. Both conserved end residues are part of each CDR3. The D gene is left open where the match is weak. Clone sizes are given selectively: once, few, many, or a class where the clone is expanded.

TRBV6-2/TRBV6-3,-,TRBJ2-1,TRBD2,CASSSGKTSGSLNEQFF,TGTGCCAGCAGCTCCGGCAAGACTAGCGGGAGCCTGAATGAGCAGTTCTTC
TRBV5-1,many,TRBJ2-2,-,CASSLEQGTGELFF,TGCGCCAGCAGCTTGGAACAGGGAACCGGGGAGCTGTTTTTT
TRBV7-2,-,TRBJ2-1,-,CASSSRQRSNNEQFF,TGTGCCAGCAGCTCCAGACAGCGATCAAACAATGAGCAGTTCTTC
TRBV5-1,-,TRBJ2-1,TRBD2,CASSLDGTRVQEQFF,TGCGCCAGCAGCTTGGATGGGACTAGAGTTCAGGAGCAGTTCTTC
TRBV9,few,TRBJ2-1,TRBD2,CASSAGLGLGYNEQFF,TGTGCCAGCAGCGCGGGACTAGGGCTCGGTTACAATGAGCAGTTCTTC
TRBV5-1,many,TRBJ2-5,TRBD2,CASSLVAGEETQYF,TGCGCCAGCAGCTTGGTAGCGGGTGAAGAGACCCAGTACTTC
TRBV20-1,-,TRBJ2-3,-,CSARDPITSTDTQYF,TGCAGTGCTAGAGATCCAATCACTAGCACAGATACGCAGTATTTT
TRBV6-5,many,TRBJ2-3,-,CASSYSGTLSDTQYF,TGTGCCAGCAGTTACTCCGGGACTTTGTCAGATACGCAGTATTTT
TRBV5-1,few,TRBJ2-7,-,CASSVKDEQYF,TGCGCCAGCAGTGTAAAGGACGAGCAGTACTTC
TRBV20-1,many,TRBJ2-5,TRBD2,CSAIAGDEVQETQYF,TGCAGTGCTATAGCGGGAGACGAGGTCCAAGAGACCCAGTACTTC
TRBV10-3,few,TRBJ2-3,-,CAISDLADTQYF,TGTGCCATCAGTGATTTAGCGGATACGCAGTATTTT
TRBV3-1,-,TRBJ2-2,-,CASSQWDTGELFF,TGTGCCAGCAGCCAATGGGACACCGGGGAGCTGTTTTTT
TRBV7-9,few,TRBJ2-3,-,CASSNLLEHTDTQYF,TGTGCCAGCAGCAATCTACTAGAGCACACAGATACGCAGTATTTT
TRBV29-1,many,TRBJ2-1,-,CSVAGASSGTYNEQFF,TGCAGCGTTGCGGGAGCAAGTTCGGGGACCTACAATGAGCAGTTCTTC
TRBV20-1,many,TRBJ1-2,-,CSAPGGHGYTF,TGCAGTGCCCCCGGGGGGCATGGCTACACCTTC
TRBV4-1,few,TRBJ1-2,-,CASSQVEGHYGYTF,TGCGCCAGCAGCCAAGTCGAGGGTCACTATGGCTACACCTTC
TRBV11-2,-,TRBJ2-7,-,CASRLGSLSYEQYF,TGTGCCAGCAGGTTGGGGTCACTCTCCTACGAGCAGTACTTC
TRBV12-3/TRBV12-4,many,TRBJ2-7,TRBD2,CASTGTSPSYEQYF,TGTGCCAGCACCGGGACTAGCCCCTCCTACGAGCAGTACTTC
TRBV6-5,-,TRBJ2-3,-,CASSYSGVGGAGTDTQYF,TGTGCCAGCAGTTACTCGGGAGTAGGGGGGGCGGGCACAGATACGCAGTATTTT
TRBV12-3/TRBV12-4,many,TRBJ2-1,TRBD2,CASRLAGGFYNEQFF,TGTGCCAGCAGACTAGCGGGGGGGTTCTACAATGAGCAGTTCTTC
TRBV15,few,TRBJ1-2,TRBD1,CATSRNRQGPLYGYTF,TGTGCCACCAGCAGAAACCGACAGGGCCCCCTCTATGGCTACACCTTC
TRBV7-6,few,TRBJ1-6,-,CASSLGPDSPLHF,TGTGCCAGCAGCTTAGGGCCGGATTCACCCCTCCACTTT
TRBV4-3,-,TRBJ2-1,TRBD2,CASSAQLAGIINSYNEQFF,TGCGCCAGCAGCGCCCAACTAGCGGGAATCATTAACTCCTACAATGAGCAGTTCTTC
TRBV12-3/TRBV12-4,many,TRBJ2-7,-,CASSFGPAAYEQYF,TGTGCCAGCAGTTTTGGTCCCGCAGCCTACGAGCAGTACTTC
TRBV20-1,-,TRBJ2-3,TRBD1,CSARDARGQTDTQYF,TGCAGTGCTAGAGATGCAAGGGGGCAAACAGATACGCAGTATTTT
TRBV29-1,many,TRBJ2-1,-,CSVVARAHEQFF,TGCAGCGTTGTCGCCAGGGCCCATGAGCAGTTCTTC
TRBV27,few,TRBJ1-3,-,CASSLSYDYSGNTIYF,TGTGCCAGCAGTTTATCGTACGATTACTCTGGAAACACCATATATTTT
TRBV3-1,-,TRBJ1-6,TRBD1,CASSQESTGVFSPLHF,TGTGCCAGCAGCCAAGAATCGACAGGGGTCTTTTCACCCCTCCACTTT
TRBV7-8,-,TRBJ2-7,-,CASSILSWTTPYEQYF,TGTGCCAGCAGCATCTTATCTTGGACTACGCCTTACGAGCAGTACTTC
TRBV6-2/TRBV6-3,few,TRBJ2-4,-,CASSYSKEGKNIQYF,TGTGCCAGCAGTTACTCGAAGGAAGGCAAAAACATTCAGTACTTC
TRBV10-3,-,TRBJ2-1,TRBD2,CAISESTSGHEQFF,TGTGCCATCAGTGAGTCGACTAGCGGGCATGAGCAGTTCTTC
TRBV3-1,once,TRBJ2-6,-,CASSQGLSSGANVLTF,TGTGCCAGCAGCCAAGGACTCAGCTCTGGGGCCAACGTCCTGACTTTC
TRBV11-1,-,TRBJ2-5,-,CASSSSEETQYF,TGTGCCAGCAGCTCCAGCGAGGAGACCCAGTACTTC
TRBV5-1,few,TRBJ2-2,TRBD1,CASSSVKDRGAGELFF,TGCGCCAGCAGCTCTGTCAAGGACAGGGGGGCCGGGGAGCTGTTTTTT
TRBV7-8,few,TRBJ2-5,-,CASSLGEFQETQYF,TGTGCCAGCAGCTTAGGCGAGTTCCAAGAGACCCAGTACTTC
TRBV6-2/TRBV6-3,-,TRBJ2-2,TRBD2,CASSPGRLAGGDTGELFF,TGTGCCAGCAGTCCCGGCAGACTAGCGGGAGGCGACACCGGGGAGCTGTTTTTT
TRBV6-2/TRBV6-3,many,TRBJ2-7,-,CASSYSQDGSYEQYF,TGTGCCAGCAGTTACTCGCAGGATGGCTCCTACGAGCAGTACTTC
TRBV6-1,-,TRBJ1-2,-,CASNRDTFLYGYTF,TGTGCCAGCAACCGGGACACCTTTCTCTATGGCTACACCTTC
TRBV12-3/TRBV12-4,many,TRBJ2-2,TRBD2,CASSLSTSGRVTGELFF,TGTGCCAGCAGTTTATCAACTAGCGGGAGGGTCACCGGGGAGCTGTTTTTT
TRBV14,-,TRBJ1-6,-,CASSPAWSSYNSPLHF,TGTGCCAGCAGCCCGGCCTGGAGCTCCTATAATTCACCCCTCCACTTT
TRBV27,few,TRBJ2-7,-,CASSLGGTFYEQYF,TGTGCCAGCAGTTTAGGGGGGACCTTCTACGAGCAGTACTTC
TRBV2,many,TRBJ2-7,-,CASRTQPGPTPYEQYF,TGTGCCAGCCGCACACAACCGGGTCCCACCCCCTACGAGCAGTACTTC
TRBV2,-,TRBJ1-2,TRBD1,CASRGDRYGYTF,TGTGCCAGCAGGGGGGACAGATATGGCTACACCTTC
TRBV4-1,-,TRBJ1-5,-,CASSQEGQHYQPQHF,TGCGCCAGCAGCCAAGAGGGGCAGCATTATCAGCCCCAGCATTTT
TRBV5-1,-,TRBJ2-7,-,CASSLEFQRPLYEQYF,TGCGCCAGCAGCTTGGAGTTCCAGCGGCCGCTCTACGAGCAGTACTTC
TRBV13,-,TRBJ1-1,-,CASSSRRGETEAFF,TGTGCCAGCAGCTCGAGGAGGGGAGAGACTGAAGCTTTCTTT
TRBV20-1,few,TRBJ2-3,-,CSAPVEGTDTQYF,TGCAGTGCCCCCGTCGAAGGGACAGATACGCAGTATTTT
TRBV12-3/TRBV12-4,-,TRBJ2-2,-,CASSGRRGGELFF,TGTGCCAGCAGTGGGCGTCGGGGCGGGGAGCTGTTTTTT
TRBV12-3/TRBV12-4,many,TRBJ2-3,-,CASSPALDTQYF,TGTGCCAGCAGTCCAGCGCTGGATACGCAGTATTTT
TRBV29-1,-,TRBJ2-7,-,CSVRRAVSYEQYF,TGCAGCGTACGGCGGGCAGTCTCCTACGAGCAGTACTTC
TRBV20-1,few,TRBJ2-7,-,CSATLLDEQYF,TGCAGTGCTACCCTCCTAGACGAGCAGTACTTC